Sequencing of this T cell receptor beta chain was carried out in a study of T cells after yellow fever vaccination. Study results and limitations: Re-detected after boosting: most primary clones, almost 97% of CD4 and about 85% of CD8.

V was shortened by 1 base and J by 3 bases, with 16 bases between the two germline ends. This CDR3 is 16 amino acids long. Per the germline V gene, CDR1 is SEHNR and CDR2 is FQNEAQ (reference sequence). This clonotype was seen ten or more times. No antigen is known for it. MiXCR was run by TCRdb on the 5' RACE reads, yielding one entry per CDR3 protein. The data contain about 58,000 distinct CDR3 sequences, more than 5.5% of them singletons. V and J are TRBV7-9 and TRBJ2-7; TRBD2 might be the D (7 bases). The sequences come from CD8+ T cells sorted from PBMCs, collected on the day of the first yellow fever vaccination. This clonotype originated in a man aged 18 to 35 who received the YFV17D yellow fever vaccine. CDR3 nucleotide sequence: TGTGCCAGCAGCTTAGTTTCCAGGGAGGGACACTACGAGCAGTACGTC. Its protein is CASSLVSREGHYEQYV.